This T cell receptor (beta chain) is from a study of cytomegalovirus exposure and HLA in healthy donors. PCR used 60 Vbeta primers and 13 Jbeta primers. Some clones are missing from TCRdb's copy, which holds only in-frame ones; the method was immunoSEQ multiplex PCR. There are approximately 170,000 clones in the sample; approximately 71% occur only once, and under 7% lies in the top ten. The V end was cut by 4 bases, the J end by 0 bases, with 22 bases between. The CDR3 contains 19 residues. CDR1 is SGHRS and CDR2 is YFSETQ in the germline V gene. This receptor was identified in a woman between 18 and 30 years old in good health and CMV-seropositive. Sequenced input: PBMCs. The chain links TRBV5-1 to TRBJ1-4; tentative D call: TRBD1 (5 bases). The CDR3 region has the DNA TGCGCCAGCAGCGAGCGGGGGGGGAACCCCCTTGCAACTAATGAAAAACTGTTTTTT. This encodes CASSERGGNPLATNEKLFF.